Below are 10 T cell receptor beta chains sequenced from a single sample in a study of blood T cell repertoires in COVID-19. Sequenced by immunoSEQ multiplex PCR; TCRdb stores in-frame clones only, minus some. Among roughly 250,000 clones listed, about 76% were seen once. The sample consisted of peripheral blood. Every receptor here comes from a woman aged 55-75 years with active or convalescent COVID-19.

The V call is TRBV7-9, the J call TRBJ2-7, with 9 bases fitting TRBD1. The V gene's germline CDR1 is SEHNR and CDR2 FQNEAQ (reference sequence). This CDR3 is 15 amino acids long. With 7 bases clipped from V and 2 bases from J, the junction kept 9 bases outside the gene matches. The CDR3 sequence: CASTYLGDRAYEQYF. CDR3 bases: TGTGCCAGCACCTATCTCGGGGACAGGGCCTACGAGCAGTACTTC.

The chain uses TRBV13 and TRBJ2-3, with 12 bases aligning to TRBD2. Losses at the gene ends were 4 bases for V and 4 bases for J; bases not matched to a gene: 6. Per germline, CDR1 PRHDT and CDR2 FYEKMQ (reference sequence). There are 16 residues in the CDR3. In DNA form, the CDR3 reads TGTGCCAGCAGCTCAAGGGCTAGCGGGGGGGCAGATACGCAGTATTTT. Its translation is CASSSRASGGADTQYF.

This chain joins TRBV12-3 or TRBV12-4 and TRBJ1-5, with no clear D. Trimming left V 7 bases short and J 0 bases short, with 7 bases between. The CDR3 contains 13 residues. The DNA of the CDR3 is TGTGCCAGCAAGCACGATAGCAATCAGCCCCAGCATTTT. It yields the protein CASKHDSNQPQHF.

The V and J genes are TRBV25-1 and TRBJ1-1; no clear D gene. V was cut by 3 bases and J by 1 base, with 12 bases left in between. The CDR3 is 15 residues long. Germline CDR1 MGHDK, CDR2 SYGVNS. CDR3 protein: CASSDLLGPNTEAFF. For the CDR3, the DNA is TGTGCCAGCAGTGACCTACTAGGGCCGAACACTGAAGCTTTCTTT.

The chain employs TRBV12-5 and TRBJ2-5; 8 bases are shared with TRBD1. CDR3 size: 17 residues. V lost 11 bases and J lost 2; bases outside the gene matches: 19. The germline CDR1 and CDR2 sequences are LGHNT and FRNRAP. CDR3 amino acids: CAQGFIVSGGQQETQYF. The CDR3 DNA reads as TGTGCTCAAGGGTTTATTGTATCAGGGGGCCAGCAAGAGACCCAGTACTTC.

This chain connects TRBV30 to TRBJ2-7; 7 bases align to TRBD2. V lost 0 bases and J lost 7; bases outside the gene matches: 6. CDR3 size: 13 residues. The germline gives CDR1 GTSNPN, CDR2 SVGIG (reference sequence). For the CDR3, the DNA is TGTGCCTGGAGTGTACCGGCGGGGGTAGAGCAGTACTTC. Residues: CAWSVPAGVEQYF.

This clone showed up just once. The chain joins TRBV28 to TRBJ2-5; 9 bases line up with TRBD1. The CDR3 is 15 amino acids. After removal of 5 bases from V and 4 bases from J, the junction contained 8 bases not matched to a gene. Germline assignment: CDR1 MDHEN and CDR2 SYDVKM. The CDR3 bases are TGTGCCAGCAGTGAACAGGGGGCCGAGTTAGAGACCCAGTACTTC. Its protein product is CASSEQGAELETQYF.

V is TRBV5-6 and J is TRBJ2-7; no definite D call. Per the germline V gene, CDR1 is SGHDT and CDR2 is YYEEEE. The CDR3 consists of 13 residues. Trimming left V 4 bases short and J 0 bases short, with 8 bases between. DNA of the CDR3: TGTGCCAGCAGCCGTAGGAGCTCCTACGAGCAGTACTTC. It translates to CASSRRSSYEQYF.

This chain uses TRBV14 with TRBJ2-7; 8 bases map to TRBD1. J lost 4 bases, V lost 6 bases, and 5 bases had no gene match. This CDR3 contains 13 residues. CDR1 SGHDN and CDR2 FVKESK come from the germline V gene. The CDR3 protein is CASSQGAFYEQYF. The DNA for the CDR3 is TGTGCCAGCAGTCAGGGGGCGTTTTACGAGCAGTACTTC.

As DNA, the CDR3 is TGTGCCAGCAGCTTGGGACAGGTCTACAATGAGCAGTTCTTC. Protein sequence: CASSLGQVYNEQFF. This rearrangement joins TRBV27 to TRBJ2-1; the match to TRBD1 covers 8 bases. J was trimmed by 3 bases and V by 6 bases; bases with no gene match: 4. This CDR3 region has 14 residues. Germline loops: CDR1 MNHEY, CDR2 SMNVEV (reference sequence).